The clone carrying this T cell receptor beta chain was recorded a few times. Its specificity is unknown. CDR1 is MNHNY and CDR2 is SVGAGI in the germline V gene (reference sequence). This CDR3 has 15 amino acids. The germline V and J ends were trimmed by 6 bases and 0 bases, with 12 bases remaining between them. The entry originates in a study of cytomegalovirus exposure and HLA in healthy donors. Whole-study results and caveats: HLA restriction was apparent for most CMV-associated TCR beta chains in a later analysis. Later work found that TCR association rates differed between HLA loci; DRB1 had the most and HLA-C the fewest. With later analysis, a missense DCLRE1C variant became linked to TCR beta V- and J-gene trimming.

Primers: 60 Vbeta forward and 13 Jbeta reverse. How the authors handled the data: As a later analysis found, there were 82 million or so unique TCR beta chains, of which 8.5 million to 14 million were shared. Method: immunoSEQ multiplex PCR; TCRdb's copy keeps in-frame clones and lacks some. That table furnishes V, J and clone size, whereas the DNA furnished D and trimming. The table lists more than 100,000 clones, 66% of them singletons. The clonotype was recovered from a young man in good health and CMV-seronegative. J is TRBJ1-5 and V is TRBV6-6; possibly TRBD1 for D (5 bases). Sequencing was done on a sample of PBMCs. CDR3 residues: CASRAVGASNQPQHF. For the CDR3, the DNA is TGTGCCAGCAGGGCCGTAGGGGCTAGCAATCAGCCCCAGCATTTT.